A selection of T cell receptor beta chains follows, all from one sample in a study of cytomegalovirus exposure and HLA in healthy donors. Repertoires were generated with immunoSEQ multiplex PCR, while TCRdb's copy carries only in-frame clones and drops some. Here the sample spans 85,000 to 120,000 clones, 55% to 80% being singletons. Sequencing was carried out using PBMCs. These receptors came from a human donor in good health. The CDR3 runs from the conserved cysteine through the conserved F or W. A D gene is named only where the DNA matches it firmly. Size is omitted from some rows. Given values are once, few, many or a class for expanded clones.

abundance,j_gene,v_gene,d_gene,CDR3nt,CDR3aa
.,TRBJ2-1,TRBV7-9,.,TGTGCCAGCAGCTCTAGCGAGAGCTCCTACAATGAGCAGTTCTTC,CASSSSESSYNEQFF
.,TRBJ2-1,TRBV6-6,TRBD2,TGTGCCAGCAGTTCTCCATCCACTAGCGGGAGCGATGAGCAGTTCTTC,CASSSPSTSGSDEQFF
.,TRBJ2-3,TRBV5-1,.,TGCGCCAGCGGCGCGGGAGACAGGACAGATACGCAGTATTTT,CASGAGDRTDTQYF
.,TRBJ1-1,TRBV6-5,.,TGTGCCAGCAGTTACTCCCAGCCGACAGGTGACGCTGAAGCTTTCTTT,CASSYSQPTGDAEAFF
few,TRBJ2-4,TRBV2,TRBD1,TGTGCCAGCAGGGCCGGGACAGGGTACGGAAACATTCAGTACTTC,CASRAGTGYGNIQYF
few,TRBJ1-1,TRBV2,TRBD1,TGTGCCAGCAGTGTGGACAGGGGGCGCGAGTCGGCTTTCTTT,CASSVDRGRESAFF
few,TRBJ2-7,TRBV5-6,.,TGTGCCAGCAGCTCAAAACTACTCGACGAGCAGTACTTC,CASSSKLLDEQYF
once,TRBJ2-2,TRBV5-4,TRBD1,TGTGCCAGCAGCTCCGCCGGGACAGGCGGGTTAGAGCTGTTTTTT,CASSSAGTGGLELFF
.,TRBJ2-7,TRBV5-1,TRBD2,TGCGCCAGCAGCTTTTACTTCGGGGGGTTAGACAGCTACGAGCAGTACTTC,CASSFYFGGLDSYEQYF
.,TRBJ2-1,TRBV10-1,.,TGCGCCACCCAAAGGACACAGTACAATGAGCAGTTCTTC,CATQRTQYNEQFF
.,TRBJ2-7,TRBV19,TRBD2,TGTGCCAGTAGTATATTCTTAGCGGGAGACATCTCCTACGAGCAGTACTTC,CASSIFLAGDISYEQYF
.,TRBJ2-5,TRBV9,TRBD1,TGTGCCAGCAGCCTACAGGGGGCTCGTCAAGAGACCCAGTACTTC,CASSLQGARQETQYF
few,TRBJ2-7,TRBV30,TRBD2,TGTGCCTGGAGTGTAGAGTTCTCGCTAGCGGGAGGGCCAATCAACGAGCAGTACTTC,CAWSVEFSLAGGPINEQYF
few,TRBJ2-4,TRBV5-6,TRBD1,TGTGCCAGCAGCCCCGGGGACAGGTGGATGGCCAAAAACATTCAGTACTTC,CASSPGDRWMAKNIQYF
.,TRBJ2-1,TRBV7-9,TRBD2,TGTGCCAGCAGCCCCCCACTAGCGGGAAATGTCGATGAGCAGTTCTTC,CASSPPLAGNVDEQFF
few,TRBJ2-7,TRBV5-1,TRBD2,TGCGCCAGCAGCCCAACTAGCGGCCCAAGCTCCTACGAGCAGTACTTC,CASSPTSGPSSYEQYF
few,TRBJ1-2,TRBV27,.,TGTGCCAGCAGGACCGCGATCGGAGCCTATGGCTACACCTTC,CASRTAIGAYGYTF
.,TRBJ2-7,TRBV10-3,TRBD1,TGTGCCATCAGAGGGACAGGGGGAGACGAGCAGTACTTC,CAIRGTGGDEQYF
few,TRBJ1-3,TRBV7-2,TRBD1,TGTGCCAGCAGCACCCGATACAGGGGCTCTGGAAACACCATATATTTT,CASSTRYRGSGNTIYF
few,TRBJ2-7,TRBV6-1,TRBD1,TGTGCCAGCAGTGATGACGGGACAGGATCTTACGAGCAGTACTTC,CASSDDGTGSYEQYF
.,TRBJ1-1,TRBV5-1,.,TGCGCCAGCAGCTTGTGGTCTTCTTACATGAACACTGAAGCTTTCTTT,CASSLWSSYMNTEAFF
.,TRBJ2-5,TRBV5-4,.,TGTGCCAGCAGCGTTGGGACAATAGAGACCCAGTACTTC,CASSVGTIETQYF
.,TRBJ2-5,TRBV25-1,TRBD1,TGTGCCAGCAGTGTGGGAGGGACAGGGCTTGAGACCCAGTACTTC,CASSVGGTGLETQYF
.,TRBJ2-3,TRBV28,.,TGTGCCAGCAGTTTGTGGGGCGGAGATACGCAGTATTTT,CASSLWGGDTQYF
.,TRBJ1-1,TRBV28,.,TGTGCCAGCATGTTGGGGTTCGGACAACCTGAAGCTTTCTTT,CASMLGFGQPEAFF
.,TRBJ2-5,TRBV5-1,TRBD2,TGCGCCAGTCATCAAGTAACGGGAGGACAAGAGACCCAGTACTTC,CASHQVTGGQETQYF
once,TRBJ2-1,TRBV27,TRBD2,TGTGCCAGCAGTTTAGGGCGGTTAGCGGGAGGAGCCAAAAGCGGGGAGCAGTTCTTC,CASSLGRLAGGAKSGEQFF
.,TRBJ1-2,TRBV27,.,TGTGCCAGCAGTTTATCGCCCCGGACAGATACCGGCTACACCTTC,CASSLSPRTDTGYTF
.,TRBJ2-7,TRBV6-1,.,TGTGCCAGCAGCGTTGACAGGCGACTATACGAGCAGTACTTC,CASSVDRRLYEQYF
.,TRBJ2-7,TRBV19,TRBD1,TGTGCCACTAGTAGGGCGGGACAGGAAACCTACGAGCAGTACTTC,CATSRAGQETYEQYF
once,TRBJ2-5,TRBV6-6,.,TGTGCCAGCAGTCCCCTCCAAACCAGGGAGACCCAGTACTTC,CASSPLQTRETQYF
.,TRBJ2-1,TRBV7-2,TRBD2,TGTGCCAGCAGCTTAGGACGACTAGCGGAGCAGTTCTTC,CASSLGRLAEQFF
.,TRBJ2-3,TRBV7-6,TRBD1,TGTGCCAGCAGCTTAGACTTGGGGACAGGGTCTCGTAATACGCAGTATTTT,CASSLDLGTGSRNTQYF
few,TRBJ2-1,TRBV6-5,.,TGTGCCAGCAGTTACTCCGACGGGGTAGGGAAGTTCTTC,CASSYSDGVGKFF
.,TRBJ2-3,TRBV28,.,TGTGCCAGCACCCGGGTGAGGGAGGTGTATTTT,CASTRVREVYF
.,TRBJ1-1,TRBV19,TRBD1,TGTGCCAGTAACTGGGGACAGAAGAACACTGAAGCTTTCTTT,CASNWGQKNTEAFF
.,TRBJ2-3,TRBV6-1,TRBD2,TGTGCCAGCAAAAGGAGCGGGAGGACCACAGATACGCAGTATTTT,CASKRSGRTTDTQYF
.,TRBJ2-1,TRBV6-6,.,TGTGCCAGCAGTTACTCGACCGGGGTTGCCAATGAGCAGTTCTTC,CASSYSTGVANEQFF
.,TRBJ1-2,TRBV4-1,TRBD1,TGCGCCAGCAGCCAAGATGGGACAGGCAACCCCTCTAACTATGGCTACACCTTC,CASSQDGTGNPSNYGYTF
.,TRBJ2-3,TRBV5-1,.,TGCGCCAGCGCCGGAGGGCATTCCCCTAGCACAGATACGCAGTATTTT,CASAGGHSPSTDTQYF
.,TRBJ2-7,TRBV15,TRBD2,TGTGCCACCCGGGCTAGCGGGAGCTACGAGCAGTACTTC,CATRASGSYEQYF
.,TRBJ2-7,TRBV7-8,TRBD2,TGTGCCAGCAGCTCGGTGGTACAGGTAGCGGGAGCGTACGAGCAGTACTTC,CASSSVVQVAGAYEQYF
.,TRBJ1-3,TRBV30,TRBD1,TGTGCCTGCACGGACAGGGCCTCTGGAAACACCATATATTTT,CACTDRASGNTIYF
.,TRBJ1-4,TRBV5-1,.,TGCGCCAGCAGCTTGCGCACGAGGGCGGCAACTAATGAAAAACTGTTTTTT,CASSLRTRAATNEKLFF
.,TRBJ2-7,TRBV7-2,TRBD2,TGTGCCAGCAGCTTAGGACTAGCGGGTTACGAGCAGTACTTC,CASSLGLAGYEQYF
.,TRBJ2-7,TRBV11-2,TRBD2,TGTGCCAGCAGCTTAGTGCTAGCGGGAGGTGCGCAGTACTTC,CASSLVLAGGAQYF
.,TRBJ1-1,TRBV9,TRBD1,TGTGCCAGCAGCGCAGTACCAGGGGGTGCGAACACTGAAGCTTTCTTT,CASSAVPGGANTEAFF
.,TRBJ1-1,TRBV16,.,TGTGCCAGCAGCCACTTTGAAGCTTTCTTT,CASSHFEAFF
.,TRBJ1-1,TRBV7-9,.,TGTGCCAGCAGCTGGGAGTCAAATGAAGCTTTCTTT,CASSWESNEAFF
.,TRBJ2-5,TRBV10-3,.,TGTGCCATCAGTTCAGGACAAGGCCCCGCGGAGACCCAGTACTTC,CAISSGQGPAETQYF
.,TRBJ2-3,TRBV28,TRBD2,TGTGCCAGCAGTTTCTTGTATATCGGACGGGAGGGGAACACAGATACGCAGTATTTT,CASSFLYIGREGNTDTQYF